This T cell receptor (beta chain) is drawn from a study of cytomegalovirus exposure and HLA in healthy donors. In the PCR, 60 Vbeta and 13 Jbeta primers were used. Assay: immunoSEQ multiplex PCR; the TCRdb copy retains only in-frame clones and omits some. Of 250,000 to 350,000 clones in the sample, 75% to 90% were seen once. Comment on this clone: Antigen unknown.

General study results and limits: A later analysis showed HLA-associated TCR beta chains outstripping equally common others in clonal expansion. Later work found most CMV-associated TCR beta chains apparently HLA-restricted.

J gave up 0 bases and V 5 bases, and 5 bases lay outside the gene matches. This CDR3 has 15 residues. Germline V gives CDR1 SNHLY, CDR2 FYNNEI. The clonotype originates from a man aged 35-49 years in good health and CMV-seropositive. The specimen sequenced was PBMCs. V usage is TRBV2 and J usage is TRBJ2-3, with 7 positions matching TRBD2. The CDR3 DNA reads TGTGCCAGCAGTCCTGCTAGCGGTAGCACAGATACGCAGTATTTT. Translated: CASSPASGSTDTQYF.